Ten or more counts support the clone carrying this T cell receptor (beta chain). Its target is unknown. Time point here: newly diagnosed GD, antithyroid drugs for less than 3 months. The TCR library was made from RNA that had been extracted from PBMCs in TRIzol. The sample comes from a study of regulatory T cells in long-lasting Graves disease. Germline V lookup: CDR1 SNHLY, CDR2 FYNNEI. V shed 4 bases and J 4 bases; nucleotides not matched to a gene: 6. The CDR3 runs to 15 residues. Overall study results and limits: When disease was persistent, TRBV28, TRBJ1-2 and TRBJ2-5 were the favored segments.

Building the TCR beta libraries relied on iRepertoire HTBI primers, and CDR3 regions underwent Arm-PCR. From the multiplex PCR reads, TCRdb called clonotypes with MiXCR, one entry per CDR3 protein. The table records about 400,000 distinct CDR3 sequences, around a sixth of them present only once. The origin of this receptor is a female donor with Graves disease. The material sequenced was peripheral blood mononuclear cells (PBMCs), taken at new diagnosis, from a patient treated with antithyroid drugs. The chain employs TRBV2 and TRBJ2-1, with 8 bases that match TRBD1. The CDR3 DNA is TGTGCCAGCAGTGTCCGGGACAGGAGATACAATGAGCAGTTCTTC. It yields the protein CASSVRDRRYNEQFF.